This entry lists 21 T cell receptor beta chains sequenced from one sample in a study of identical twins. TCRdb itself ran the 5' RACE reads through MiXCR, one entry per CDR3 protein. Seen here are hundreds of thousands of distinct CDR3 sequences, 15% to 20% observed once, and the top ten hold around 13%. These data were likewise used in another study, on T cells expressing NK-cell markers.

The sample comprised PBMCs. All receptors derive from a young woman in good health.

This clonotype showed up just a few times. The chain uses TRBV24-1 and TRBJ2-1; 7 bases align to TRBD1. The CDR3 has 14 amino acids. Trimming at V came to 2 bases and at J to 7 bases, leaving 4 bases not matched to a gene. Per germline, CDR1 KGHDR and CDR2 SFDVKD. The CDR3 coding sequence is TGTGCCACCAGTGATTCGGACAGGCCAAATGAGCAGTTCTTC. Translated, it gives CATSDSDRPNEQFF.

The chain couples TRBV10-3 to TRBJ1-3; 7 bases agree with TRBD1. The CDR3 length is 14 residues. The germline V gene encodes CDR1 ENHRY and CDR2 SYGVKD. V lost 7 bases and J lost 0; bases outside the gene matches: 3. The CDR3 sequence: CAITGTDSGNTIYF. In DNA, the CDR3 is TGTGCCATCACCGGGACAGACTCTGGAAACACCATATATTTT.

This clonotype occurred a few times. The chain links TRBV18 to TRBJ1-5; D call uncertain. CDR3 length: 14 amino acids. Between the trimmed V and J ends, which lost 1 base and 0 bases, there was a span of 4 bases. CDR1 KGHSH and CDR2 LQKENI come from the germline V gene. CDR3: CASSPLNSNQPQHF. DNA of the CDR3: TGTGCCAGCTCACCACTTAATAGCAATCAGCCCCAGCATTTT. Complete variable domain (other parts from reference TRBV18 and TRBJ1-5): NAGVMQNPRHLVRRRGQEARLRCSPMKGHSHVYWYRQLPEEGLKFMVYLQKENIIDESGMPKERFSAEFPKEGPSILRIQQVVRGDSAAYFCASSPLNSNQPQHFGDGTRLSIL.

This clonotype showed up many times. The chain recombines TRBV27 with TRBJ1-1; possible D gene TRBD1, 6 bases. Germline V gene data show CDR1 as MNHEY and CDR2 as SMNVEV (reference sequence). Trimming removed 5 bases at V and 5 bases at J, with 12 bases between. The CDR3 is made up of 13 amino acids. CDR3 in amino acids: CASSTTGRTEAFF. CDR3 coding DNA: TGTGCCAGCAGTACCACAGGGAGAACTGAAGCTTTCTTT.

The table lists this clonotype with a few counts. This sequence joins TRBV9 and TRBJ1-2; 7 bases line up with TRBD1. The germline V gene encodes CDR1 SGDLS and CDR2 YYNGEE. V shed 4 bases and J 4 bases; nucleotides not matched to a gene: 4. The CDR3 is 13 residues long. CDR3 sequence (DNA): TGTGCCAGCAGCACACAGGGGACCTATGGCTACACCTTC. Translating it yields CASSTQGTYGYTF.

This rearrangement joins TRBV6-2 or TRBV6-3 to TRBJ2-1, with a tentative D call TRBD2 (5 bases). Per the germline V gene, CDR1 is MNHEY and CDR2 is SVGEGT. CDR3 length: 16 residues. With 0 bases removed from V and 2 bases from J, the gap between germline ends came to 11 bases. The CDR3 protein is CASSYSGLRAYNEQFF. The DNA for the CDR3 is TGTGCCAGCAGTTACTCCGGCCTGCGGGCCTACAATGAGCAGTTCTTC.

This clonotype was counted between two and nine times. This chain connects TRBV20-1 to TRBJ2-5; TRBD2 agrees at 8 bases. J lost 0 bases, V lost 6 bases, and 6 bases had no gene match. CDR1 DFQATT and CDR2 SNEGSKA come from the germline V gene (reference sequence). The CDR3 is 14 amino acids. In DNA form, the CDR3 reads TGCAGTGCGGCTGAGCGGGGGAACCAAGAGACCCAGTACTTC. Translated, it gives CSAAERGNQETQYF.

This clonotype has only a few counts. J is TRBJ2-2 and V is TRBV12-3 or TRBV12-4; 8 nucleotides line up with TRBD2. The V and J ends lost 7 bases and 5 bases, in that order; junction bases with no gene match: 9. The CDR3 is made up of 15 amino acids. CDR3 in amino acids: CASTPGGPRTGELFF. The CDR3 DNA follows: TGTGCCAGCACCCCGGGGGGGCCGCGTACCGGGGAGCTGTTTTTT.

V is TRBV6-1 and J is TRBJ2-5, with D perhaps TRBD1 (5 bases). Trimming shortened V by 7 bases and J by 3 bases, and 15 bases separated the two germline ends. CDR3 length: 14 amino acids. Germline loops: CDR1 MNHNS, CDR2 SASEGT. CDR3 protein: CASIPGASKETQYF. For the CDR3, the DNA is TGTGCCAGCATCCCTGGGGCTAGTAAAGAGACCCAGTACTTC.

The chain uses TRBV7-6 and TRBJ2-3; 9 nucleotides align to TRBD1. Germline V gene sequence: CDR1 SGHVS, CDR2 FNYEAQ. The V gene end was trimmed by 5 bases and the J gene end by 7 bases; junction bases not matched to a gene: 7. This CDR3 comprises 14 residues. The CDR3 region is CASSNPGTGNTQYF. The CDR3 nucleotides are TGTGCCAGCAGCAACCCCGGGACAGGGAATACGCAGTATTTT.

This clonotype was recorded a few times. V usage is TRBV7-2 and J usage is TRBJ2-4; D is unclear. Trimming pared 4 bases from V and 0 bases from J, leaving 13 bases between. Germline values: CDR1 SGHTA, CDR2 FQGNSA. CDR3 length equals 16 residues. The CDR3 coding sequence is TGTGCCAGCAGCTCCCCAGGACGGATAGCCAAAAACATTCAGTACTTC. This gives the protein CASSSPGRIAKNIQYF.

This clonotype was seen more than once but under ten times. The chain is built from TRBV6-1 and TRBJ2-2, with TRBD1 as a possible D gene (6 bases). The CDR3 is 14 amino acids. The germline V and J ends were trimmed by 6 bases and 4 bases, with 12 bases remaining between them. CDR1 MNHNS and CDR2 SASEGT come from the germline V gene. CDR3: CASSPNRVTGELFF. CDR3 nucleotides: TGTGCCAGCAGCCCAAACAGGGTCACCGGGGAGCTGTTTTTT.

This clonotype was recorded a few times. The genes are TRBV24-1 and TRBJ2-7, with D tentatively TRBD2 (5 bases). CDR3 length: 13 amino acids. V lost 6 bases and J lost 3, with 11 bases in between. From germline, CDR1 is KGHDR and CDR2 SFDVKD. The CDR3: CATSRGKGYEQYF. CDR3 nucleotides: TGTGCCACCAGTAGAGGGAAAGGCTACGAGCAGTACTTC.

The chain recombines TRBV20-1 with TRBJ1-2, with 11 bases lining up with TRBD1. The CDR3 is 14 amino acids. V lost 0 bases, J lost 8 bases, and 5 bases stayed unmatched. Germline CDR1 and CDR2: DFQATT and SNEGSKA (reference sequence). CDR3 sequence: CSARDQGQGGGYTF. The CDR3 DNA is TGCAGTGCTAGAGATCAGGGACAGGGGGGAGGCTACACCTTC.

This sequence joins TRBV29-1 and TRBJ1-1; D gene ambiguous. The CDR3 spans 12 residues. V gave up 4 bases and J gave up 5 bases, with 11 bases separating them. Germline lookup yields CDR1 SQVTM and CDR2 ANQGSEA. The DNA for the CDR3 is TGCAGCGTTGTGTGGAGGCAGACTGAAGCTTTCTTT. It encodes CSVVWRQTEAFF.

The sample holds a few counts of this clonotype. The CDR3: CASSFARTAYNEQFF. The CDR3 coding sequence is TGTGCCAGCAGTTTTGCCCGGACAGCCTACAATGAGCAGTTCTTC. The chain recombines TRBV12-3 or TRBV12-4 with TRBJ2-1; tentative D call: TRBD1 (6 bases). The CDR3 covers 15 residues. With 3 bases removed from V and 2 bases from J, the gap between germline ends came to 11 bases.

This clonotype was found many times. A junction boundary mismatches the germline segment, possibly from a read error. The chain recombines TRBV9 with TRBJ2-2; D is unclear. The CDR3 contains 12 residues. Germline V gene sequence: CDR1 SGDLS, CDR2 YYNGEE. The CDR3 loop is CASSVNTGELFF. CDR3 in DNA: TGCGCCAGCAGCGTAAACACCGGGGAGCTGTTTTTT.

The chain carries TRBV10-3 and TRBJ2-1, with D maybe TRBD1 (6 bases). V was cut by 5 bases and J by 0 bases, with 17 bases left in between. CDR1 and CDR2 from the germline V gene are ENHRY and SYGVKD. This CDR3 has 17 residues. The DNA for the CDR3 is TGTGCCATCAGTCAACCACAGGGCCTAAGCTCCTACAATGAGCAGTTCTTC. It translates to CAISQPQGLSSYNEQFF.

The genes are TRBV7-9 and TRBJ2-1, with 11 bases aligning to TRBD1. The CDR3 totals 16 residues. CDR1 is SEHNR and CDR2 is FQNEAQ in the germline V gene (reference sequence). Losses at the gene ends were 3 bases for V and 7 bases for J; bases not matched to a gene: 8. CDR3 bases: TGTGCCAGCAGCTTCAGGACAGGGGGCGCATTGAATGAGCAGTTCTTC. As protein: CASSFRTGGALNEQFF.

This clonotype showed up just a few times. J is TRBJ2-1 and V is TRBV20-1; D might be TRBD2 (6 bases). The germline V gene has CDR1 DFQATT and CDR2 SNEGSKA (reference sequence). Trimming took off 5 bases at V and 3 bases at J, with 11 bases between the two ends. CDR3 length: 13 amino acids. The CDR3 DNA reads TGCAGTGCTTTCACGACTAGCTACAATGAGCAGTTCTTC. Protein sequence: CSAFTTSYNEQFF.

This rearrangement joins TRBV29-1 to TRBJ2-5; D is unresolved. CDR1 is SQVTM and CDR2 is ANQGSEA in the germline V gene. V was pared by 4 bases and J by 5 bases, with 11 bases between. The CDR3 length is 12 residues. CDR3 region: CSVGWAVETQYF. DNA for the CDR3: TGCAGCGTTGGCTGGGCGGTGGAGACCCAGTACTTC.